This paragraph covers one TCR beta chain sequence. The record originates from a study of blood T cells in healthy people across ages. Through a sample-barcoded 5' primer and a J-beta primer mix, a second PCR was run for roughly 6 to 11 cycles. A single record per CDR3 protein comes from TCRdb applying MiXCR to the 5' RACE reads. The sample contains over a million distinct CDR3 sequences, roughly 24% of which appear only once. This CDR3 region has 15 residues. The V gene end was trimmed by 3 bases and the J gene end by 3 bases; junction bases not matched to a gene: 10. Germline V CDR1 and CDR2: DFQATT, SNEGSKA (reference sequence). These data were also filed under a second study, of T cells of mothers and their children.

J is TRBJ2-7 and V is TRBV20-1; TRBD1 matches 8 bases. The TCR was taken from a girl aged 2 to 10 in good health. Sequenced sample: blood. The CDR3 bases are TGCAGTGCTAGTTCCCGGACAGGGTTTCTCTACGAGCAGTACTTC. Its protein product is CSASSRTGFLYEQYF.